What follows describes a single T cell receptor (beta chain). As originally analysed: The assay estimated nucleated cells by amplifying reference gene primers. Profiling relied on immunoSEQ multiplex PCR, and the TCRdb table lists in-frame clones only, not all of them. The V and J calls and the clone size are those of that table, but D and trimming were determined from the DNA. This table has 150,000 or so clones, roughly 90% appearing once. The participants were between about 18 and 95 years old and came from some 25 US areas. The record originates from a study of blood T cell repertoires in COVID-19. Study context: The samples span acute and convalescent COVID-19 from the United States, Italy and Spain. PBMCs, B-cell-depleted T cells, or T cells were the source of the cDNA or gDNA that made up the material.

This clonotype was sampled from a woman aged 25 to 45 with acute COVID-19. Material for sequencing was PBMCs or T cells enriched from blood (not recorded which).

CDR3 DNA: TGTGCCAGCAGCTTGCCAGGGGTTAGTGAAAAACTGTTTTTT. This translates into CASSLPGVSEKLFF. The J gene is TRBJ1-4, the V gene TRBV5-4; D perhaps matches TRBD1 (6 bases). V lost 1 base and J lost 7, with 11 bases in between. Germline V CDR1 and CDR2: SGHNT, YYREEE (reference sequence). The CDR3 has 14 residues. The variable domain in full, completed from reference TRBV5-4 and TRBJ1-4, reads ETGVTQSPTHLIKTRGQQVTLRCSSQSGHNTVSWYQQALGQGPQFIFQYYREEENGRGNFPPRFSGLQFPNYSSELNVNALELDDSALYLCASSLPGVSEKLFFGSGTQLSVL.